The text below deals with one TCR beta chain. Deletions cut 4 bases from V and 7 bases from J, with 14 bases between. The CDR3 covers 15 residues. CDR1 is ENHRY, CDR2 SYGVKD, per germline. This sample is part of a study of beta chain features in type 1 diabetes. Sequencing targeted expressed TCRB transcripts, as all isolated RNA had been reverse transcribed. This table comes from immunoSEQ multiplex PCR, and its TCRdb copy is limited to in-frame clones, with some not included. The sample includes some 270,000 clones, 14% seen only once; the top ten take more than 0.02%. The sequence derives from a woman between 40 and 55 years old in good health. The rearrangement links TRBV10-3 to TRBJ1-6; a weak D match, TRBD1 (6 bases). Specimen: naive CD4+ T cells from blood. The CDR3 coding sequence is TGTGCCATCAGTGGGGCAGGGGAGGGGAATTCACCCCTCCACTTT. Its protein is CAISGAGEGNSPLHF.